In this sample, the clone carrying this T cell receptor (beta chain) turned up a few times. The antigen is unknown. This sample was included in a study of beta chain features in type 1 diabetes. Study details: The samples had roughly 100,000,000 sorted cells examined in all. Points from the study as a whole: There was a moderate but significant shortening of TCRB CDR3s in all four CD4+ subsets of Type 1 diabetes patients.

Sampling consisted of one heparinised blood draw per donor, averaging around 110 mL. There are 13 residues in the CDR3. Trimming removed 3 bases from V and 4 bases from J; junction bases left unmatched: 3. CDR1 and CDR2 from the germline V gene are GTSNPN and SVGIG (reference sequence). All of the isolated RNA was reverse transcribed, so expressed TCRB transcripts were sequenced. The average read count of naive, central memory and regulatory T cell samples was several million. The protocol was immunoSEQ multiplex PCR, while the TCRdb copy is restricted to in-frame clones and leaves out a portion. Among roughly 700,000 clones listed, 10% to 15% were seen once.

J is TRBJ2-7 and V is TRBV30; 10 nucleotides match TRBD1. Sequencing was carried out using naive CD4+ T cells from blood. The sequence derives from a young man with type 1 diabetes. The CDR3 is CAWRTGGFYEQYF. The DNA of the CDR3 is TGTGCCTGGAGGACAGGGGGCTTTTACGAGCAGTACTTC.